The rows below give T cell receptor beta chains drawn from one sample of a study of blood T cell repertoires in COVID-19. The table came from immunoSEQ multiplex PCR; TCRdb's copy has only in-frame clones and leaves some out. The sample carries 350,000 to 450,000 clones, 80% to 90% recorded once. Sequenced input: PBMCs or T cells enriched from blood (not recorded which). These receptors all stem from a man aged 35 to 55 in a cohort exposed to, infected with or recovered from COVID-19 (not recorded which). Both conserved end residues are part of each CDR3. The D gene is left open where the match is weak. The size of a clone is reported for some rows only, either as once, few or many, or as a class for expanded clones.

V: TRBV5-1
J: TRBJ2-3
size: NA
D: TRBD2
CDR3: CASSSREGRRDTQYF
DNA: TGCGCCAGCAGCTCACGGGAGGGCCGGAGAGATACGCAGTATTTT

V: TRBV7-2
J: TRBJ2-7
size: NA
D: TRBD2
CDR3: CASRVAGGVKIYEQYF
DNA: TGTGCCAGCAGGGTAGCGGGAGGGGTGAAAATCTACGAGCAGTACTTC

V: TRBV4-2
J: TRBJ2-2
size: NA
D: TRBD2
CDR3: CASRKTGGRVGELFF
DNA: TGTGCCAGCAGGAAGACGGGCGGGAGAGTCGGGGAGCTGTTTTTT

V: TRBV4-1
J: TRBJ2-7
size: once
D: TRBD2
CDR3: CASSRTSGSQYEQYF
DNA: TGCGCCAGCAGCCGAACTAGCGGGAGTCAGTACGAGCAGTACTTC

V: TRBV4-2
J: TRBJ2-5
size: NA
D: TRBD1
CDR3: CASSRQGTETQYF
DNA: TGTGCCAGCAGCAGACAGGGAACGGAGACCCAGTACTTC

V: TRBV12-5
J: TRBJ2-3
size: NA
D: NA
CDR3: CASGLTGGGPDTQYF
DNA: TGTGCTAGTGGTTTAACGGGAGGGGGCCCAGATACGCAGTATTTT

V: TRBV5-1
J: TRBJ1-2
size: NA
D: TRBD1
CDR3: CASSLQTTGLDYGYTF
DNA: TGCGCCAGCAGCTTACAGACGACAGGGCTAGACTATGGCTACACCTTC

V: TRBV29-1
J: TRBJ2-5
size: NA
D: NA
CDR3: CSAAQGRETQYF
DNA: TGCAGCGCCGCCCAGGGCCGGGAGACCCAGTACTTC

V: TRBV5-5
J: TRBJ1-5
size: NA
D: NA
CDR3: CASSLEGGAKPQHF
DNA: TGTGCCAGCAGCTTGGAAGGGGGGGCGAAGCCCCAGCATTTT

V: TRBV30
J: TRBJ1-2
size: NA
D: NA
CDR3: CAWSFKGGVYGYTF
DNA: TGTGCCTGGAGTTTTAAAGGAGGGGTCTATGGCTACACCTTC

V: TRBV3-1/TRBV3-2
J: TRBJ2-7
size: NA
D: TRBD2
CDR3: CASSQTGGGSYEQYF
DNA: TGTGCCAGCAGCCAAACGGGAGGGGGGTCCTACGAGCAGTACTTC

V: TRBV15
J: TRBJ2-7
size: NA
D: TRBD1
CDR3: CATSKDRVGEQYF
DNA: TGTGCCACCAGCAAGGACAGGGTGGGGGAGCAGTACTTC

V: TRBV10-3
J: TRBJ2-3
size: NA
D: NA
CDR3: CAISDRAGSTDTQYF
DNA: TGTGCCATCAGTGATAGGGCAGGGAGCACAGATACGCAGTATTTT

V: TRBV6-2/TRBV6-3
J: TRBJ2-6
size: NA
D: NA
CDR3: CASSLRGSFGSGANVLTF
DNA: TGTGCCAGCAGTCTAAGGGGGAGCTTTGGCTCTGGGGCCAACGTCCTGACTTTC

V: TRBV5-1
J: TRBJ2-5
size: NA
D: TRBD1
CDR3: CASSGGQGGRETQYF
DNA: TGCGCCAGCAGCGGCGGACAGGGGGGTAGAGAGACCCAGTACTTC

V: TRBV28
J: TRBJ2-6
size: NA
D: TRBD1
CDR3: CASSPTLLRQGRANVLTF
DNA: TGTGCCAGCAGCCCTACCTTACTTCGACAGGGGAGGGCCAACGTCCTGACTTTC

V: TRBV19
J: TRBJ2-3
size: few
D: NA
CDR3: CASRGTSTDTQYF
DNA: TGTGCCAGTAGGGGGACTAGCACAGATACGCAGTATTTT

V: TRBV7-2
J: TRBJ2-2
size: NA
D: NA
CDR3: CASSLIEGGELFF
DNA: TGTGCCAGCAGCTTAATCGAGGGCGGGGAGCTGTTTTTT

V: TRBV18
J: TRBJ2-1
size: once
D: TRBD2
CDR3: CASSPGSPGLVAYNEQFF
DNA: TGTGCCAGCTCCCCGGGGTCTCCGGGACTAGTGGCCTACAATGAGCAGTTCTTC

V: TRBV18
J: TRBJ1-5
size: NA
D: TRBD1
CDR3: CASSPETGGYSNQPQHF
DNA: TGTGCCAGCTCACCAGAGACAGGGGGCTATAGCAATCAGCCCCAGCATTTT

V: TRBV29-1
J: TRBJ1-2
size: NA
D: TRBD1
CDR3: CSVLRDRTNYGYTF
DNA: TGCAGCGTTCTCAGGGACAGAACTAACTATGGCTACACCTTC

V: TRBV18
J: TRBJ2-3
size: NA
D: NA
CDR3: CASSPDNTDTQYF
DNA: TGTGCCAGCTCCCCAGACAACACAGATACGCAGTATTTT

V: TRBV19
J: TRBJ1-5
size: NA
D: NA
CDR3: CASSTLPQGYQPQHF
DNA: TGTGCCAGTAGTACCCTTCCTCAGGGGTACCAGCCCCAGCATTTT

V: TRBV5-1
J: TRBJ2-7
size: NA
D: TRBD1
CDR3: CASSAGTELTYEQYF
DNA: TGCGCCAGCAGCGCCGGGACAGAGTTGACCTACGAGCAGTACTTC

V: TRBV11-2
J: TRBJ2-6
size: once
D: TRBD1
CDR3: CASSLVRTGSPGANVLTF
DNA: TGTGCCAGCAGCTTAGTCAGGACAGGGAGTCCTGGGGCCAACGTCCTGACTTTC

V: TRBV7-7
J: TRBJ2-1
size: NA
D: TRBD1
CDR3: CASSPPGQGYNEQFF
DNA: TGTGCCAGCAGCCCTCCGGGACAGGGGTACAATGAGCAGTTCTTC

V: TRBV20-1
J: TRBJ2-7
size: few
D: NA
CDR3: CSASGPGSYEQYF
DNA: TGCAGTGCTAGTGGTCCGGGGTCCTACGAGCAGTACTTC

V: TRBV20-1
J: TRBJ2-3
size: NA
D: TRBD2
CDR3: CSASAGGISSTDTQYF
DNA: TGCAGTGCTAGTGCGGGAGGGATTTCTAGCACAGATACGCAGTATTTT

V: TRBV3-1/TRBV3-2
J: TRBJ2-1
size: NA
D: TRBD1
CDR3: CASSQDRGRQFF
DNA: TGTGCCAGCAGCCAAGACAGGGGGCGGCAGTTCTTC

V: TRBV28
J: TRBJ1-2
size: NA
D: NA
CDR3: CASSLSSLLGGYTF
DNA: TGTGCCAGCAGTTTATCCAGCCTTCTAGGTGGCTACACCTTC

V: TRBV2
J: TRBJ2-2
size: NA
D: NA
CDR3: CASSVLDGGELFF
DNA: TGTGCCAGCAGTGTATTAGATGGCGGGGAGCTGTTTTTT

V: TRBV20-1
J: TRBJ1-5
size: NA
D: TRBD1
CDR3: CSARQGGWHF
DNA: TGCAGTGCTAGACAGGGGGGATGGCATTTT

V: TRBV10-2
J: TRBJ2-2
size: once
D: TRBD2
CDR3: CASRRTSGDTGELFF
DNA: TGCGCCAGCAGACGGACTAGCGGCGACACCGGGGAGCTGTTTTTT

V: TRBV7-9
J: TRBJ2-1
size: NA
D: TRBD2
CDR3: CASSLSPGLAESSYNEQFF
DNA: TGTGCCAGCAGCTTATCCCCGGGACTAGCGGAGAGCTCCTACAATGAGCAGTTCTTC

V: TRBV19
J: TRBJ2-3
size: NA
D: NA
CDR3: CASSTPGILTDTQYF
DNA: TGTGCCAGTAGTACCCCGGGGATACTGACAGATACGCAGTATTTT

V: TRBV29-1
J: TRBJ1-1
size: NA
D: TRBD1
CDR3: CSVESTLETGAEAFF
DNA: TGCAGCGTTGAAAGCACCCTAGAAACAGGGGCTGAAGCTTTCTTT

V: TRBV2
J: TRBJ2-2
size: NA
D: NA
CDR3: CAGASENTGELFF
DNA: TGTGCGGGGGCCAGTGAGAACACCGGGGAGCTGTTTTTT

V: TRBV4-1
J: TRBJ2-2
size: NA
D: NA
CDR3: CASSQDWKGSGELFF
DNA: TGCGCCAGCAGCCAAGATTGGAAGGGGTCCGGGGAGCTGTTTTTT

V: TRBV27
J: TRBJ2-7
size: NA
D: NA
CDR3: CASSLSPETYEQYF
DNA: TGTGCCAGCAGTTTAAGCCCGGAGACCTACGAGCAGTACTTC

V: TRBV29-1
J: TRBJ2-5
size: NA
D: NA
CDR3: CSVAGHGQETQYF
DNA: TGCAGCGTTGCCGGACATGGCCAAGAGACCCAGTACTTC

V: TRBV6-6
J: TRBJ2-7
size: NA
D: TRBD1
CDR3: CASSIQGEVEQYF
DNA: TGTGCCAGCAGCATACAGGGGGAGGTCGAGCAGTACTTC

V: TRBV5-4
J: TRBJ2-2
size: NA
D: NA
CDR3: CASSLQESLAGELFF
DNA: TGTGCCAGCAGCTTACAGGAAAGTCTAGCCGGGGAGCTGTTTTTT

V: TRBV4-1
J: TRBJ1-5
size: NA
D: TRBD1
CDR3: CASSLLEAGQGRMSNQPQHF
DNA: TGCGCCAGCAGCCTCCTTGAGGCGGGACAGGGAAGAATGAGTAATCAGCCCCAGCATTTT

V: TRBV3-1/TRBV3-2
J: TRBJ1-2
size: NA
D: TRBD1
CDR3: CASSRTGVNYGYTF
DNA: TGTGCCAGCAGCCGGACAGGAGTAAACTATGGCTACACCTTC

V: TRBV24-1
J: TRBJ2-3
size: NA
D: TRBD1
CDR3: CATSDTTGTGGPSTDTQYF
DNA: TGTGCCACCAGTGACACAACCGGGACAGGGGGTCCAAGCACAGATACGCAGTATTTT

V: TRBV4-1
J: TRBJ1-5
size: NA
D: TRBD1
CDR3: CASSQVWGQGIPRGRGNQPQHF
DNA: TGCGCCAGCAGCCAAGTTTGGGGACAGGGAATTCCCCGAGGGAGGGGCAATCAGCCCCAGCATTTT

V: TRBV7-7
J: TRBJ1-4
size: NA
D: TRBD1
CDR3: CASSRGHNEKLFF
DNA: TGTGCCAGCAGCAGGGGGCATAATGAAAAACTGTTTTTT

V: TRBV15
J: TRBJ1-1
size: NA
D: NA
CDR3: CATSRDGGPQEEAFF
DNA: TGTGCCACCAGCAGAGATGGGGGCCCACAAGAAGAAGCTTTCTTT

V: TRBV5-4
J: TRBJ2-3
size: NA
D: TRBD2
CDR3: CASSLGMGTSGSTDTQYF
DNA: TGTGCCAGCAGCTTGGGGATGGGCACTAGCGGATCCACAGATACGCAGTATTTT